The subject of this entry is one T cell receptor beta chain. Antigen specificity is unknown. The record originates from a study of blood T cells in healthy people across ages. Overall study results and limits: It was not possible, with unsorted PBMCs, to conclusively compare naive and antigen-experienced cells.

Healthy Caucasian individuals from Russia aged 6 to 90 were enrolled as donors. Total RNA was extracted at no less than 6 micrograms per sample. Combining a sample-barcoded 5' primer with a J-beta primer mix, a second PCR ran for 7 to 11 cycles. TCRdb processed the 5' RACE reads anew with MiXCR; each CDR3 protein has one entry. Here the sample spans about 800,000 distinct CDR3 sequences, around half being singletons. The CDR3 has 15 residues. Trimming cost V 5 bases and J 8 bases, with 19 bases left between them. Germline CDR1 is MNHEY and CDR2 is SVGEGT. This clonotype was sampled from a man at least 80 years old in good health. The sequencing input was blood. V is TRBV6-2 or TRBV6-3 and J is TRBJ2-1; perhaps TRBD2 as D (6 bases). CDR3 coding DNA: TGTGCCAGCAGTGCCGCGAGGTACGGGAGCTATGAGCAGTTCTTC. Amino acid sequence: CASSAARYGSYEQFF.